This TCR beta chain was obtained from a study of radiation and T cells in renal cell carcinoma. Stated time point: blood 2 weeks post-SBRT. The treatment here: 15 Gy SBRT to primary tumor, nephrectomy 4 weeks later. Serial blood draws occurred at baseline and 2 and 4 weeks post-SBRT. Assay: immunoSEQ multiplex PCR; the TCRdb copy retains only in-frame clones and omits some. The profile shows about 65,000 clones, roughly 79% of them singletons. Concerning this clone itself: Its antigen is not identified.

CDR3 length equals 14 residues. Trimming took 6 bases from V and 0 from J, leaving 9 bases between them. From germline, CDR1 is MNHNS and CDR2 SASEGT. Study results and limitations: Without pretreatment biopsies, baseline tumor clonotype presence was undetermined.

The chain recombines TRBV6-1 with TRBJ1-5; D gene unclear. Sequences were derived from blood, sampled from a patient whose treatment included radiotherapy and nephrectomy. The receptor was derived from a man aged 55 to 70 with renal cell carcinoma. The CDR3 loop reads CASRPFDSNQPQHF. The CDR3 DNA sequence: TGTGCCAGCAGGCCGTTCGATAGCAATCAGCCCCAGCATTTT.